This TCR beta chain was recorded in a study of T cells in Graves' hyperthyroidism and ophthalmopathy (dated by TCRdb to the late 2010s). Describing the broader study: Peripheral blood was collected at initial diagnosis, before any treatment. To identify TCR V-J signatures that set the groups apart, the researchers used a discovery cohort of 95 to 100 patients, made up of 40 to 45 with Graves' ophthalmopathy and about 55 with stable Graves' hyperthyroidism. An independent validation cohort of around 19 hyperthyroidism patients and 15 or so patients who later progressed to ophthalmopathy tested prospective prediction of ophthalmopathy. The 75 to 100 discovery patients were randomly divided into training and test sets at a 7:3 ratio. In about 6 Graves' hyperthyroidism patients, the study also compared T-cell repertoires from thyroid tissue with T-cell repertoires from blood. After sampling, hyperthyroidism patients received methimazole starting at 30 mg daily, and ophthalmopathy patients received high-dose intravenous methylprednisolone. The paper reports TCR Vbeta CDR3 sequencing of 140 or so peripheral blood samples: under 45 ophthalmopathy, roughly 80 hyperthyroidism and around 17 progressor patients.

The paper's findings and limits, for the study overall: Most expanded thyroid clonotypes (frequency above 0.001) were also detected in blood, a finding suggesting that blood repertoires may reflect thyroid immune responses. A model built on a 13 V-J signature distinguished ophthalmopathy from stable hyperthyroidism, reaching roughly 88% sensitivity and about 81% specificity in cross-validation and 80%/75% in testing. In validation, the model predicted progression to ophthalmopathy with 65% to 71% sensitivity and 72% to 75% specificity, a median of 6.5 months before onset. Sample size was not statistically predetermined, and investigators were not blinded to group allocation.

This clonotype has at least ten counts. Its antigen specificity is not known. Base qualities are not recorded, but no much larger clone differs from it by a single base. Hyperthyroidism patients were newly diagnosed, with disease duration under 2 months, and aged 18 to 65 years. Exclusion was applied to patients with uncontrolled infections, other autoimmune diseases, pregnancy or lactation. Diagnoses were established on the basis of clinical symptoms, serum thyroxine and TRAb, thyroid ultrasound, and orbital computed tomography. For progressor patients, blood was drawn at the first diagnosis of hyperthyroidism, before any ophthalmopathy symptoms had appeared. PBMCs were separated from roughly 10 ml of fresh peripheral blood using Ficoll-Paque density gradient centrifugation. Progressor patients were first diagnosed with Graves' hyperthyroidism and then developed ophthalmopathy during follow-up. Total RNA was extracted with Trizol reagent, and quality was checked on an Agilent 2100 Bioanalyzer.

TCR beta CDR3 regions were amplified from RNA transcripts. The first round of RT-PCR for the TCR CDR3 was performed with the HTBI primer set and the Qiagen OneStep RT-PCR kit. Libraries were constructed in a second round of multiplex PCR, after which size selection and purification were carried out. Sequencing of the libraries was done on an Illumina HiSeq2000 using paired-end 100 bp reads. On the authors' methods: Raw data were processed with SOAPnuke, discarding reads with adapters, uncalled bases, mean Phred below 15, or no exact constant-primer or identifier match. COPE v1.2.5 was used to merge the high-quality paired reads, and each unique nucleotide sequence was defined as a clonotype. Clonotypes were aligned to IMGT TRBV, TRBD and TRBJ reference segments using MiTCR v1.1. The analysis was restricted to V-J combinations with a frequency above 0.0001, which together covered 99% to 99.2% of the repertoires. The TCS score was defined as F50 (clonal expansion) divided by E x V (chaos), with BLOSUM62-based TCRdist calculated between CDR3 peptides within each V-J. Welch's t-statistics and random forest reduced 500 to 650 V-J features to around 14, which were used in a naive Bayes classifier (R e1071). Clones were called with MiXCR by TCRdb after fastp trimmed the public reads at Q25, and only in-frame beta chains were retained. Rows are combined by CDR3 protein, so each entry shows the most common genes and DNA. Clone size and V and J calls follow TCRdb, not the original study. Present in this sample are about 160,000 distinct CDR3 sequences, approximately 9% of which were seen just once. Jointly, the top ten make up less than 25% of the sample.

The CDR3 sequence holds 13 residues, the cysteine and phenylalanine included. Of the read, only the CDR3 DNA is kept; its 39 bases are in frame from base 1. CDR1 and CDR2 are read off the germline V gene (reference sequence) as GTSNPN and SVGIG. V sheds 3 bases and J sheds 5 bases, leaving 14 bases between their ends. Rearrangement joined TRBV30 to TRBJ2-7; a confident D gene designation cannot be given. Sequenced sample: blood. The clonotype comes from a young woman with Graves' hyperthyroidism that later progressed to Graves' ophthalmopathy. The nucleotide sequence reads TGTGCCTGGAGCACCCTTAATGGGGACGAGCAGTACTTC. Translated, this is CAWSTLNGDEQYF. With the rest looked up from the reference TRBV30 and TRBJ2-7 genes rather than sequenced, the full variable domain is SQTIHQWPATLVQPVGSPLSLECTVEGTSNPNLYWYRQAAGRGLQLLFYSVGIGQISSEVPQNLSASRPQDRQFILSSKKLLLSDSGFYLCAWSTLNGDEQYFGPGTRLTVT.